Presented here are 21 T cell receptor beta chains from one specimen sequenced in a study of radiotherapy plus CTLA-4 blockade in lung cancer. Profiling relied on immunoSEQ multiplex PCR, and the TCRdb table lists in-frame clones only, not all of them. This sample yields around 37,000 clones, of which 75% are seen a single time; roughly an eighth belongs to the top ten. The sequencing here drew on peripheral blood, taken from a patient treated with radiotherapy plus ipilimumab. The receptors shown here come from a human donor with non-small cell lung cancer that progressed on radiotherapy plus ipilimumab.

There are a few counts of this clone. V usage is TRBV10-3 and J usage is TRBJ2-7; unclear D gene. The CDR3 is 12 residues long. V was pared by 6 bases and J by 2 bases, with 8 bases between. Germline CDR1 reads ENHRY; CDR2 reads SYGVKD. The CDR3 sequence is CAISPGPYEQYF. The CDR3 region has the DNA TGTGCCATCAGCCCAGGCCCCTACGAGCAGTACTTC.

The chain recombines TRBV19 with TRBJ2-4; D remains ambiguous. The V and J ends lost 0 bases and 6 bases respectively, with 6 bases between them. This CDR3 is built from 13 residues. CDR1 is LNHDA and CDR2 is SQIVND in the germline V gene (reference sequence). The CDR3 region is CASSIDGVNIQYF. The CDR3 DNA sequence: TGTGCCAGTAGTATAGATGGGGTAAACATTCAGTACTTC. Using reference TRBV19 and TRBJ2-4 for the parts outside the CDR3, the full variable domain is DGGITQSPKYLFRKEGQNVTLSCEQNLNHDAMYWYRQDPGQGLRLIYYSQIVNDFQKGDIAEGYSVSREKKESFPLTVTSAQKNPTAFYLCASSIDGVNIQYFGAGTRLSVL.

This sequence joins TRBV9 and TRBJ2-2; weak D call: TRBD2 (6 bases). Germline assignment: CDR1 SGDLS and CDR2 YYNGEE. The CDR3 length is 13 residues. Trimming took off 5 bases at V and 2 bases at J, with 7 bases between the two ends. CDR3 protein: CASREGNTGELFF. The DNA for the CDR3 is TGTGCCAGCAGGGAGGGAAACACCGGGGAGCTGTTTTTT.

CDR3 in amino acids: CASSPGTGNEQYF. Here the CDR3 DNA reads TGTGCCAGCTCACCAGGGACAGGGAACGAGCAGTACTTC. The chain has TRBV18 and TRBJ2-7; the match to TRBD1 covers 9 bases. With V trimmed by 2 bases and J by 5 bases, 1 base remained unmatched. Germline V lookup: CDR1 KGHSH, CDR2 LQKENI. The CDR3 is 13 amino acids.

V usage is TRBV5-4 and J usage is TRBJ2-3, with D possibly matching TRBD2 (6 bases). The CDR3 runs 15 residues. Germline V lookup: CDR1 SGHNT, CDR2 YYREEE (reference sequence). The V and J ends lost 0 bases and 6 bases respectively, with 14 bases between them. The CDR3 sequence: CASSLETGGWDTQYF. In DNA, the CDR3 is TGTGCCAGCAGCTTGGAGACTGGGGGGTGGGATACGCAGTATTTT.

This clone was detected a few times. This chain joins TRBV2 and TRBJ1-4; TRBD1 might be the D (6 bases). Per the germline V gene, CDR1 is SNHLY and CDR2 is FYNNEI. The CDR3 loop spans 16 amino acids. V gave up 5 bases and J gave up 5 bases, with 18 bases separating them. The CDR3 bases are TGTGCCAGCAGTTTAGAAACAGGGACCTTGAATGAAAAACTGTTTTTT. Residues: CASSLETGTLNEKLFF.

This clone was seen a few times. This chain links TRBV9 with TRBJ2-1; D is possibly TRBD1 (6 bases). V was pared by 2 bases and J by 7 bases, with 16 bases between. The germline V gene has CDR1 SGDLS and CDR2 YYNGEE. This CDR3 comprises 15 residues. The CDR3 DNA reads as TGTGCCAGCAGCGTGCCGGGACACCGGGAAAATGAGCAGTTCTTC. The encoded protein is CASSVPGHRENEQFF.

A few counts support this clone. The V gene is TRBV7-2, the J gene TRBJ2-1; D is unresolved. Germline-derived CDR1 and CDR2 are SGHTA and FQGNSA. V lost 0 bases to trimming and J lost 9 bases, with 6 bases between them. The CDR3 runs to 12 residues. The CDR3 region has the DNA TGTGCCAGCAGCTTAGCTAGAGGTGAGCAGTTCTTC. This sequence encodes CASSLARGEQFF.

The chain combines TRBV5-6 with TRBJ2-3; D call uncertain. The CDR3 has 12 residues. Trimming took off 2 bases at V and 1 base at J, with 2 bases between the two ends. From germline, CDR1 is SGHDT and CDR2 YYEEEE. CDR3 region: CASSFGTDTQYF. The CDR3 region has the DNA TGTGCCAGCAGCTTCGGCACAGATACGCAGTATTTT.

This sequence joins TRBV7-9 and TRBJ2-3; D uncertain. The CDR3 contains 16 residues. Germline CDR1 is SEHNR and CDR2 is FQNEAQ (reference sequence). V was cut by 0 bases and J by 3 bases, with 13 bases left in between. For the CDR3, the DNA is TGTGCCAGCAGCTTAGCGCGGCAGACGAAGACAGATACGCAGTATTTT. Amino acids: CASSLARQTKTDTQYF.

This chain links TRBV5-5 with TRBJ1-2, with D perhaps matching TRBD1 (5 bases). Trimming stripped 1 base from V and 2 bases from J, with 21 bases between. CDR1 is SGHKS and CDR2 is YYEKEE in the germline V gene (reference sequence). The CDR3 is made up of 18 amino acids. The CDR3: CASSLQPGPRGANYGYTF. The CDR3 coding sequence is TGTGCCAGCAGCTTGCAGCCAGGGCCTCGAGGGGCCAACTATGGCTACACCTTC.

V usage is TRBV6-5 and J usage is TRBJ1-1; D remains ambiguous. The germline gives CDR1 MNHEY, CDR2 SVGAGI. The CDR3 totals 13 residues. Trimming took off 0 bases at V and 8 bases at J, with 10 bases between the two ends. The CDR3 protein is CASSYSPEAEAFF. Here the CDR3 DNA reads TGTGCCAGCAGTTACTCGCCGGAGGCGGAAGCTTTCTTT.

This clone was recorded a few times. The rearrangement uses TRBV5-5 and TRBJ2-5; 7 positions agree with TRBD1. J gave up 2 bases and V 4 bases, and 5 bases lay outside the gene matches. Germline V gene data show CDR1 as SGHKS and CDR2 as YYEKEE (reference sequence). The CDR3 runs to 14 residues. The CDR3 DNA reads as TGTGCCAGCAGCCTGGGACAGAAACAAGAGACCCAGTACTTC. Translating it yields CASSLGQKQETQYF.

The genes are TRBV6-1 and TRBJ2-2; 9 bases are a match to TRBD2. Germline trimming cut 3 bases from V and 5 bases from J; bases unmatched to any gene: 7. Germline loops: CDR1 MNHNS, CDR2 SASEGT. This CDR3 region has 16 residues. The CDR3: CASSDWSSGRTGELFF. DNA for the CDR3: TGTGCCAGCAGTGATTGGAGTAGCGGGAGAACCGGGGAGCTGTTTTTT.

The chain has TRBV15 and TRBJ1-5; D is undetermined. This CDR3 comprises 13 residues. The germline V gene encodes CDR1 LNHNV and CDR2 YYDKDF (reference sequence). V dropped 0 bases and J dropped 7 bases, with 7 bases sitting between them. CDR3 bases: TGTGCCACCAGCAGAGACCCAGTCCAGCCCCAGCATTTT. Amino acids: CATSRDPVQPQHF.

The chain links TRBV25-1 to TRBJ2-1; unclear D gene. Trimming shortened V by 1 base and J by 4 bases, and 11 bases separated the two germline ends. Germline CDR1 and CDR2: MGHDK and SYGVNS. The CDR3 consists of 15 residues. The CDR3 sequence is CASSESRTVYNEQFF. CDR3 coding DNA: TGTGCCAGCAGTGAATCTCGGACGGTGTACAATGAGCAGTTCTTC.

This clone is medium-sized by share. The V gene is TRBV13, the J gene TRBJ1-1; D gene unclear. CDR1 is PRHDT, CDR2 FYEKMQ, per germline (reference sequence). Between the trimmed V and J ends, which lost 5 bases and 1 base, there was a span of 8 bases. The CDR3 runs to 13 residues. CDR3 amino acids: CASSPNRNTEAFF. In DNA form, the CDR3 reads TGTGCCAGCAGCCCAAACAGGAACACTGAAGCTTTCTTT.

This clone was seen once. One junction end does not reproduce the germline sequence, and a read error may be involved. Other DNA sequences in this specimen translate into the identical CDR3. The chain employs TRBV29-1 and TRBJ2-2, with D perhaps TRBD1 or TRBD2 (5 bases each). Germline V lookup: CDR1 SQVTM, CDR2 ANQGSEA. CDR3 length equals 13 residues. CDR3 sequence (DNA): TGCAGCGTTGACAGGGAGAACACCGGGGAGCTGTTTTTC. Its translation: CSVDRENTGELFF.

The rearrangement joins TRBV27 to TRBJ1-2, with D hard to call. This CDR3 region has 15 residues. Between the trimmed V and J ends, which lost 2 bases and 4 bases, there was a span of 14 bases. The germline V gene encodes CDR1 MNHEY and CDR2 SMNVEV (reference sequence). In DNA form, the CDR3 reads TGTGCCAGCAGTTTAAATGCTGGCAGCCCCTATGGCTACACCTTC. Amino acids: CASSLNAGSPYGYTF.

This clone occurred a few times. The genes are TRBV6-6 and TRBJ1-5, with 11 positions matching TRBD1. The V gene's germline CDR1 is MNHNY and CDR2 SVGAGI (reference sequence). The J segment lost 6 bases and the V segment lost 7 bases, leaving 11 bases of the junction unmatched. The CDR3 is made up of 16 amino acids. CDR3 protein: CASKGAGTGGGQPQHF. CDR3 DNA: TGTGCCAGCAAGGGGGCCGGGACAGGGGGGGGTCAGCCCCAGCATTTT.

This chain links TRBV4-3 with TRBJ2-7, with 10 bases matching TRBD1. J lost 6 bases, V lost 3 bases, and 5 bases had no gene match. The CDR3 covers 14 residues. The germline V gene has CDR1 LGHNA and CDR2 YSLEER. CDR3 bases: TGCGCCAGCAGCCAGCGACAGGGGGCGAGCGAGCAGTACTTC. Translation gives CASSQRQGASEQYF.